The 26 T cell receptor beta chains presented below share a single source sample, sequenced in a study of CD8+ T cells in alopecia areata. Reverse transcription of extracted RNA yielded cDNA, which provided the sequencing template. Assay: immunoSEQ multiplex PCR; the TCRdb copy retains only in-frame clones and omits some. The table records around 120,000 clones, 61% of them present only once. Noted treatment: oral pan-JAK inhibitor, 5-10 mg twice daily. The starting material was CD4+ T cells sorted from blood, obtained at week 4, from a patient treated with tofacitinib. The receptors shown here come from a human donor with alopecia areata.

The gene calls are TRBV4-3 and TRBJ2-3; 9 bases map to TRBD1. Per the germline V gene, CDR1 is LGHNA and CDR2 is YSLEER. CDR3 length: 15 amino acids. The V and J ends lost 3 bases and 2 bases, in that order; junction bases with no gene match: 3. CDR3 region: CASSHWDRDTDTQYF. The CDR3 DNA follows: TGCGCCAGCAGCCATTGGGACAGGGACACAGATACGCAGTATTTT.

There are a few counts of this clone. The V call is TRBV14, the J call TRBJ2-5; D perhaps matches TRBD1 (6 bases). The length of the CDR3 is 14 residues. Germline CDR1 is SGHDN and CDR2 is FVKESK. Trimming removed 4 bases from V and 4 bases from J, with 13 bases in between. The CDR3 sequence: CASSPRDTVETQYF. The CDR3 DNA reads TGTGCCAGCAGCCCTAGGGACACAGTAGAGACCCAGTACTTC.

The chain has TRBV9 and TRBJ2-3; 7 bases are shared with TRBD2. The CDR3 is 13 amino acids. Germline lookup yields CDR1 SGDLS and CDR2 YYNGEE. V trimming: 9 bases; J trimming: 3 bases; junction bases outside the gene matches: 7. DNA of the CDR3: TGTGCCACTGGGGAGGGCCCAACAGATACGCAGTATTTT. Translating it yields CATGEGPTDTQYF.

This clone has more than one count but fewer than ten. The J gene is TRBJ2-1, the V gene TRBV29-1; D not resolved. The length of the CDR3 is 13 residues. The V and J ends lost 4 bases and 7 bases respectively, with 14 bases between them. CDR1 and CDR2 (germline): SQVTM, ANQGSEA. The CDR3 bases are TGCAGCGTTGGTTCCAGAACACGGAATGAGCAGTTCTTC. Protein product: CSVGSRTRNEQFF.

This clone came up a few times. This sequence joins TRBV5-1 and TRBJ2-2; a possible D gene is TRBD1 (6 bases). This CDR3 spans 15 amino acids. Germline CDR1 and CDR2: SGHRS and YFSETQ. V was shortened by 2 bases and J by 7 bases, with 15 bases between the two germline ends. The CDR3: CASSLVQGSHGELFF. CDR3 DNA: TGCGCCAGCAGCTTAGTACAGGGTTCGCACGGGGAGCTGTTTTTT.

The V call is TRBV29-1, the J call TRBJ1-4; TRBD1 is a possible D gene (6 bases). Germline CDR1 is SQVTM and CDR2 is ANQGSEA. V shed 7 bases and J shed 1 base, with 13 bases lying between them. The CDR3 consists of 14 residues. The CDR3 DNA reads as TGCAGCGCCGGAAGGGGGGTAACTAATGAAAAACTGTTTTTT. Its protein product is CSAGRGVTNEKLFF. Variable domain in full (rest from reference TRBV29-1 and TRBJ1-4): SAVISQKPSRDICQRGTSLTIQCQVDSQVTMMFWYRQQPGQSLTLIATANQGSEATYESGFVIDKFPISRPNLTFSTLTVSNMSPEDSSIYLCSAGRGVTNEKLFFGSGTQLSVL.

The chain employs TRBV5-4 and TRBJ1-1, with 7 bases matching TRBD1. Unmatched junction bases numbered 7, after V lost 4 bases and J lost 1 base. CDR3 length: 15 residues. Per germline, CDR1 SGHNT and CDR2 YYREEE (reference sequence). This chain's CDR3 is CASSKGGAWNTEAFF. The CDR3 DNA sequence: TGTGCCAGCAGCAAAGGGGGCGCATGGAACACTGAAGCTTTCTTT.

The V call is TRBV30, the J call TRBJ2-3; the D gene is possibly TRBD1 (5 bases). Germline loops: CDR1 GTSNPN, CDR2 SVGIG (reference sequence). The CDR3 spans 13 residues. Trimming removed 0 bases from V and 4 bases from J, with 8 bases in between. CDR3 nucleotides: TGTGCCTGGAGTGTACGCAGGGCAGATACGCAGTATTTT. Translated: CAWSVRRADTQYF.

CDR3 nucleotides: TGTGCCAGCAGTTACTCAGGCGGGACAGGGCGTGAGACCCAGTACTTC. Residues: CASSYSGGTGRETQYF. V gene TRBV6-5 combines with J gene TRBJ2-5, with 9 bases lining up with TRBD1. Germline V gene sequence: CDR1 MNHEY, CDR2 SVGAGI. The CDR3 covers 16 residues. J was trimmed by 5 bases and V by 0 bases; bases with no gene match: 7.

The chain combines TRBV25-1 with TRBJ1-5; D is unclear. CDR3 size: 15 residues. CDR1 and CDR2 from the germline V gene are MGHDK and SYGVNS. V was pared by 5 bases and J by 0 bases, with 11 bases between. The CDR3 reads CASSRAADSNQPQHF. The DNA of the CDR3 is TGTGCCAGCAGTAGGGCAGCCGATAGCAATCAGCCCCAGCATTTT.

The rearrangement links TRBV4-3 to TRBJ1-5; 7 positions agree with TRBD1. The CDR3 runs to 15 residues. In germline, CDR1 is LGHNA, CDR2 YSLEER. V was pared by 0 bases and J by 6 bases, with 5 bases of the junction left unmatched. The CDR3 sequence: CASSQDGAGGQPQHF. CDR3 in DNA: TGCGCCAGCAGCCAAGATGGAGCAGGGGGTCAGCCCCAGCATTTT.

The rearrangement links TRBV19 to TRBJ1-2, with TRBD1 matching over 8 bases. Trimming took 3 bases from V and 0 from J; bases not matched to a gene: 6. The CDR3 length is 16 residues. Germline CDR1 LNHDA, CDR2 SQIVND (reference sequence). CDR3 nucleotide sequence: TGTGCCAGTAGTATCCGAGGACAGGGCACTAACTATGGCTACACCTTC. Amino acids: CASSIRGQGTNYGYTF.

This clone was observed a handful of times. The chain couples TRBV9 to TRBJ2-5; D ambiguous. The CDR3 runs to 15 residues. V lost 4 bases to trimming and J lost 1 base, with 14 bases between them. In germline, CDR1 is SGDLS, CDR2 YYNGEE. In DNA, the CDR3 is TGTGCCAGCAGCCCGTCCCCTACGTTCCAAGAGACCCAGTACTTC. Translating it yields CASSPSPTFQETQYF.

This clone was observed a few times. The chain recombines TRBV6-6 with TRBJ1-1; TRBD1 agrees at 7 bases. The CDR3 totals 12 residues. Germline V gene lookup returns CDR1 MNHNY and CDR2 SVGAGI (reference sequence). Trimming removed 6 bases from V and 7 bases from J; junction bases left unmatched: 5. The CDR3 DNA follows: TGTGCCAGCAGGCGACAGGGACTTGAAGCTTTCTTT. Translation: CASRRQGLEAFF.

DNA for the CDR3: TGCGCCAGCAGCTTGGCAAGCAGCACAGATACGCAGTATTTT. Translated, it gives CASSLASSTDTQYF. The chain links TRBV5-1 to TRBJ2-3; D not resolved. CDR3 length equals 14 residues. The V end lost 0 bases, the J end lost 0 bases, and 5 bases lay between the germline ends. CDR1 SGHRS and CDR2 YFSETQ come from the germline V gene.

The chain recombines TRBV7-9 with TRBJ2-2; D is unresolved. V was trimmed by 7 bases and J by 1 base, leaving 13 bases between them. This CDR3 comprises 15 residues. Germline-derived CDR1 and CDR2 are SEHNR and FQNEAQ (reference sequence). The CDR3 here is CASTSRSQNTGELFF. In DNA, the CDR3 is TGTGCCAGCACCTCTAGGTCCCAGAACACCGGGGAGCTGTTTTTT.

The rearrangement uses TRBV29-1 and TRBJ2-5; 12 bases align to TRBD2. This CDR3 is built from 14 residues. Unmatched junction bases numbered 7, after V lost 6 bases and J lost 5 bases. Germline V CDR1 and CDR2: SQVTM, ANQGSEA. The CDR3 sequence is CSVRRLAGDETQYF. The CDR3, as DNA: TGCAGCGTCCGAAGACTAGCGGGAGATGAGACCCAGTACTTC.

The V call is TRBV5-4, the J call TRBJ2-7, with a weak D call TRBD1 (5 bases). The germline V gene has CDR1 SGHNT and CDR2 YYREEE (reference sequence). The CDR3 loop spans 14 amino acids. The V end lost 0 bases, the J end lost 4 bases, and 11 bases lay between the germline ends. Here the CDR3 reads CASSLDRKLYEQYF. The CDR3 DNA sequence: TGTGCCAGCAGCTTGGACAGGAAGCTATACGAGCAGTACTTC. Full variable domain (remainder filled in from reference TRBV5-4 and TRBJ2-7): ETGVTQSPTHLIKTRGQQVTLRCSSQSGHNTVSWYQQALGQGPQFIFQYYREEENGRGNFPPRFSGLQFPNYSSELNVNALELDDSALYLCASSLDRKLYEQYFGPGTRLTVT.

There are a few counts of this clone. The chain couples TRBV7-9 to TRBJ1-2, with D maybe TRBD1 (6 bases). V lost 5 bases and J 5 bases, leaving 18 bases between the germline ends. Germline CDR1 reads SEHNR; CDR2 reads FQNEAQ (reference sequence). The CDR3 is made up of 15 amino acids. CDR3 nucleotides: TGTGCCAGCAGCCTCGGAGGGGGGCACCCGTATGGCTACACCTTC. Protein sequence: CASSLGGGHPYGYTF.

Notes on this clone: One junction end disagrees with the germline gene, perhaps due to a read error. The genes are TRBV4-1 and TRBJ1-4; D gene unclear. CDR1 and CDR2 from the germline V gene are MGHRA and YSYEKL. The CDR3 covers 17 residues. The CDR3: CASSKEKGEATNEKLFF. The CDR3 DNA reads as TGCGCCAGCAGCAAAGAGAAGGGCGAGGCAACTAATGAAAAACTGTTTTTT.

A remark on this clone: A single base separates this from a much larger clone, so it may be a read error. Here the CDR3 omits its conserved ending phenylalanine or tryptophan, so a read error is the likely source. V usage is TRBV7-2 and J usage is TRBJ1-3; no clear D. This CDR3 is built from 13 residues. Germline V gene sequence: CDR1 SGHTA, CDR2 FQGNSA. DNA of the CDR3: TGTGCCAGCAGCTTAGCTTATGGAGACACCATATATTCT. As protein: CASSLAYGDTIYS.

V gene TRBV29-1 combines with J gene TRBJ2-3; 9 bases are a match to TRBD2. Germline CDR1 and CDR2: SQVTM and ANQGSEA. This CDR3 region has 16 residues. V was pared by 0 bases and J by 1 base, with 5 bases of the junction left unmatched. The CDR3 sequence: CSVEDFSGGRTDTQYF. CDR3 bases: TGCAGCGTTGAAGATTTCAGCGGGGGGCGCACAGATACGCAGTATTTT.

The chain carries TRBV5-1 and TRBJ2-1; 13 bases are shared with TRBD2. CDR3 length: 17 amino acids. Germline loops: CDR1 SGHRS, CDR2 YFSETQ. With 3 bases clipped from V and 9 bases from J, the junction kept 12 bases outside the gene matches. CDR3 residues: CASSSGVGTSGISEQFF. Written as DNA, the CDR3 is TGCGCCAGCAGCTCTGGGGTCGGGACTAGCGGGATATCTGAGCAGTTCTTC.

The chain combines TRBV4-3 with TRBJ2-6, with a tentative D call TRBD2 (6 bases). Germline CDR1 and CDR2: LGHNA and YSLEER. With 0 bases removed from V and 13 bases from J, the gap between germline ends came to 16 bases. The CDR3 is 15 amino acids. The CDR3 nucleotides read TGCGCCAGCAGCCAAGACGCGACTAGGGCCGGGGTCCTGACTTTC. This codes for CASSQDATRAGVLTF.

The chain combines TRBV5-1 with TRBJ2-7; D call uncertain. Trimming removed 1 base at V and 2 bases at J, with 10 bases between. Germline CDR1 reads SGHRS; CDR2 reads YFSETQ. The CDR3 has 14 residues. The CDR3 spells CASSLRAETYEQYF. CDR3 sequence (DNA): TGCGCCAGCAGCTTGAGGGCGGAGACCTACGAGCAGTACTTC. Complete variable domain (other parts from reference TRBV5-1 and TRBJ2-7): KAGVTQTPRYLIKTRGQQVTLSCSPISGHRSVSWYQQTPGQGLQFLFEYFSETQRNKGNFPGRFSGRQFSNSRSEMNVSTLELGDSALYLCASSLRAETYEQYFGPGTRLTVT.

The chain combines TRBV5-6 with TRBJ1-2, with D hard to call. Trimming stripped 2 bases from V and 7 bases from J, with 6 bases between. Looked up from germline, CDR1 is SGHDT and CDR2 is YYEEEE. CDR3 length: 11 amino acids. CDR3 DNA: TGTGCCAGCAGCTTAAGTGGTGGCTACACCTTC. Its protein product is CASSLSGGYTF.